This paragraph reports one T cell receptor beta chain. The protocol was immunoSEQ multiplex PCR, while the TCRdb copy is restricted to in-frame clones and leaves out a portion. In the table there are about 310,000 clones, roughly 87% of which are singletons. This entry comes from a study of blood T cell repertoires in COVID-19. Whole-study context: T cells, B-cell-depleted T cells, or PBMCs provided the cDNA or gDNA that served as material.

The ends were cut back, 1 base at V and 0 bases at J, with 10 bases in the middle. This CDR3 is 16 amino acids long. Per germline, CDR1 SGHAT and CDR2 FQNNGV. Source material: peripheral blood. This sequence was found in a man between 18 and 29 years old with active or convalescent COVID-19. V is TRBV11-2 and J is TRBJ1-3, with D possibly TRBD1 on 6 matching bases. CDR3: CASSLGDRISGNTIYF. CDR3 nucleotides: TGTGCCAGCAGCTTAGGCGACAGGATCTCTGGAAACACCATATATTTT.